Listed below are T cell receptor beta chains from one sample, sequenced in a study of cytomegalovirus exposure and HLA in healthy donors. Only in-frame clones appear in the TCRdb table, and some are missing; sequencing was by immunoSEQ multiplex PCR. The sample has about 250,000 clones, about 88% seen once. The sample was PBMCs. Receptor source: a man between 18 and 29 years old in good health and CMV-seropositive. CDR3s include the opening cysteine and the closing phenylalanine or tryptophan. The D gene is left open where the match is weak. Clone size is stated in some rows and not others, as once, few, many or a class when expanded.

size	D	V	J	CDR3	DNA
few	-	TRBV2	TRBJ1-2	CASSVIQGYWGYTF	TGTGCCAGCAGTGTTATACAGGGATATTGGGGCTACACCTTC
once	-	TRBV7-3	TRBJ2-7	CASSLSGGSSYEQYF	TGTGCCAGCAGCTTGTCTGGTGGGAGCTCCTACGAGCAGTACTTC
-	TRBD1	TRBV29-1	TRBJ1-1	CSGYRGGTEAFF	TGCAGCGGGTACAGGGGAGGCACTGAAGCTTTCTTT
-	-	TRBV6-5	TRBJ1-1	CASSYLIRTAF	TGTGCCAGCAGTTATCTAATACGGACAGCCTTT
-	-	TRBV7-6	TRBJ2-5	CASSLTSGGAYQETQYF	TGTGCCAGCAGCTTAACTTCCGGCGGAGCCTACCAAGAGACCCAGTACTTC
-	TRBD2	TRBV6-5	TRBJ2-1	CASSYVTSGHYNEQFF	TGTGCCAGCAGTTATGTCACTAGCGGACACTACAATGAGCAGTTCTTC
-	-	TRBV6-5	TRBJ2-1	CASSYGGTGDEQFF	TGTGCCAGCAGTTACGGCGGGACGGGCGATGAGCAGTTCTTC
-	-	TRBV27	TRBJ1-3	CASSFTGPGNTIYF	TGTGCCAGCAGTTTCACGGGCCCTGGAAACACCATATATTTT
-	-	TRBV18	TRBJ2-7	CASSPREGVDEQYF	TGTGCCAGCTCACCACGGGAAGGGGTGGACGAGCAGTACTTC
-	-	TRBV27	TRBJ2-7	CASSLVRAQGYEQYF	TGTGCCAGCAGTTTAGTGAGGGCCCAGGGGTACGAGCAGTACTTC
-	-	TRBV5-1	TRBJ1-2	CASSLGTLSLNYGYTF	TGCGCCAGCAGTTTGGGGACCCTGTCGCTCAACTATGGCTACACCTTC
-	-	TRBV5-1	TRBJ1-1	CASSVALVPNTEAFF	TGCGCCAGCAGCGTCGCATTGGTACCCAACACTGAAGCTTTCTTT
-	TRBD1	TRBV18	TRBJ2-1	CASSPLEGQGENEQFF	TGTGCCAGCTCACCATTAGAGGGACAGGGGGAGAATGAGCAGTTCTTC
-	-	TRBV2	TRBJ1-5	CASSVAGNNQPQHF	TGTGCCAGCAGTGTGGCAGGGAACAATCAGCCCCAGCATTTT
-	TRBD1	TRBV6-5	TRBJ2-7	CASSYSVDRVYEQYF	TGTGCCAGCAGTTACTCAGTGGACAGGGTCTACGAGCAGTACTTC
-	-	TRBV6-4	TRBJ2-1	CASSDIWRDSYNEQFF	TGTGCCAGCAGTGACATATGGCGGGACTCCTACAATGAGCAGTTCTTC
-	-	TRBV28	TRBJ1-5	CASSLEFSQPQHF	TGTGCCAGCAGTTTGGAGTTTAGCCAGCCCCAGCATTTT
-	-	TRBV7-8	TRBJ1-1	CASSAGGENTEAFF	TGTGCCAGCAGCGCCGGAGGGGAGAACACTGAAGCTTTCTTT
-	TRBD1	TRBV28	TRBJ1-5	CASSLSRTGGSNQPQHF	TGTGCCAGCAGTTTATCGAGGACAGGGGGTAGCAATCAGCCCCAGCATTTT
-	-	TRBV29-1	TRBJ1-2	CSVTSGLTRYGYTF	TGCAGCGTTACTTCTGGACTAACCCGTTATGGCTACACCTTC
-	-	TRBV6-5	TRBJ1-2	CINSGSYGYTF	TGTATCAATTCGGGCAGCTATGGCTACACCTTC
-	-	TRBV6-5	TRBJ1-2	CASRRTGEANYGYTF	TGTGCCAGCAGGAGAACGGGGGAAGCTAACTATGGCTACACCTTC